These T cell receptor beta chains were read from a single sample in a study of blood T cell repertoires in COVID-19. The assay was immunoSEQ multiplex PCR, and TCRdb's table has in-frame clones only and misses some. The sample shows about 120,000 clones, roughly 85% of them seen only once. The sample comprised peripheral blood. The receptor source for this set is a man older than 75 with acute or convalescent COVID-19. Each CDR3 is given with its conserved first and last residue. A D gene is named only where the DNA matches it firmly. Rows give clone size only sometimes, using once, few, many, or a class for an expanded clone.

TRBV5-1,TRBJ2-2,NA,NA,CASSLAFSGNTGELFF,TGCGCCAGCAGCTTGGCCTTTAGCGGGAACACCGGGGAGCTGTTTTTT
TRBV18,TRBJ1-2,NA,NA,CASSSKTGPYGYTF,TGTGCCAGCTCATCAAAGACAGGCCCCTATGGCTACACCTTC
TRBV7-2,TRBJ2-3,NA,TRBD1,CASSIDRVGTDTQYF,TGTGCCAGCAGCATAGACAGGGTTGGCACAGATACGCAGTATTTT
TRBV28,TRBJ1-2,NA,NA,CASSLPAGLGYTF,TGTGCCAGCAGTTTGCCGGCAGGGCTTGGCTACACCTTC
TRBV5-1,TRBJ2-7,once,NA,CASSSEQGRNEQYF,TGCGCCAGCAGCTCGGAACAGGGAAGGAACGAGCAGTACTTC
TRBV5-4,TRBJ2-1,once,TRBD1,CASSGHRGHEQFF,TGTGCCAGCAGCGGACACAGGGGCCATGAGCAGTTCTTC
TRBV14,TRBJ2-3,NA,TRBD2,CASSHLLAGRGTDTQYF,TGTGCCAGCAGCCACCTGCTAGCGGGACGTGGCACAGATACGCAGTATTTT
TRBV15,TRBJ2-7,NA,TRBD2,CATSREGLAGHEQYF,TGTGCCACCAGCAGAGAGGGACTAGCGGGCCACGAGCAGTACTTC
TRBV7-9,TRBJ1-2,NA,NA,CASSSPGVDNGYTF,TGTGCCAGCAGCTCCCCAGGGGTGGATAATGGCTACACCTTC
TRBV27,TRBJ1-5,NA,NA,CASAKLNRDPGNQPQHF,TGTGCCAGCGCTAAATTAAACAGGGACCCGGGCAATCAGCCCCAGCATTTT
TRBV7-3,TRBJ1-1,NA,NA,CASSSMAVNTEAFF,TGTGCCAGCAGCTCAATGGCCGTGAACACTGAAGCTTTCTTT
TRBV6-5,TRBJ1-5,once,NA,CASSRQTGQPQHF,TGTGCCAGCAGTCGACAGACAGGACAGCCCCAGCATTTT
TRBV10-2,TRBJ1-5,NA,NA,CASSLQVSQPQHF,TGCGCCAGCAGTCTACAGGTGTCCCAGCCCCAGCATTTT
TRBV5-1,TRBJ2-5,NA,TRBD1,CATRQGMSQETQYF,TGCGCCACCCGACAGGGAATGTCCCAAGAGACCCAGTACTTC
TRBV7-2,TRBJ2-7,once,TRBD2,CASSSGLAGGLAWEQYF,TGTGCCAGCAGCTCTGGACTAGCGGGAGGCTTGGCATGGGAGCAGTACTTC
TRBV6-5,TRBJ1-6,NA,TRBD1,CASRKPGQGNSPLHF,TGTGCCAGCAGGAAACCGGGACAGGGAAATTCACCCCTCCACTTT
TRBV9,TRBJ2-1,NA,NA,CASSVSSDIYNEQFF,TGTGCCAGCAGCGTATCCTCAGACATCTACAATGAGCAGTTCTTC
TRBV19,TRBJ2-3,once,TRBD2,CASSTGLAGATDTQYF,TGTGCCAGTAGTACGGGACTAGCGGGGGCCACAGATACGCAGTATTTT
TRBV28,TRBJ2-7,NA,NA,CASSSPQEVSYEQYF,TGTGCCAGCAGTTCACCCCAGGAGGTCTCCTACGAGCAGTACTTC
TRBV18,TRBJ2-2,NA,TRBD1,CASSLGGQLTGELFF,TGTGCCAGCTCACTTGGGGGACAGTTGACCGGGGAGCTGTTTTTT
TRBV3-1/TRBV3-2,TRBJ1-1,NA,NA,CASRWGDGATEAFF,TGTGCCAGCAGGTGGGGGGACGGGGCCACTGAAGCTTTCTTT
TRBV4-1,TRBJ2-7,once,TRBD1,CASRGQRLYEQYF,TGCGCCAGCCGGGGACAGCGACTCTACGAGCAGTACTTC
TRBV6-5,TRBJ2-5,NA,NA,CASATGLWETQYF,TGTGCCAGCGCTACAGGGCTTTGGGAGACCCAGTACTTC
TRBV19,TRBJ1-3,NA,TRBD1,CASSTFQRQGDTIYF,TGTGCCAGTAGTACCTTCCAACGACAGGGCGACACCATATATTTT
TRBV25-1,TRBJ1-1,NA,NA,CASSARFQNTEAFF,TGTGCCAGCAGTGCGCGTTTTCAGAACACTGAAGCTTTCTTT
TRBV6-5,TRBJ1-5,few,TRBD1,CASKGQGDNQPQHF,TGTGCCAGCAAGGGACAGGGGGACAATCAGCCCCAGCATTTT
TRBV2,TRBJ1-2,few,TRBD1,CASSQNRDRANYGYTF,TGTGCCAGCAGCCAAAACCGGGACAGGGCTAACTATGGCTACACCTTC
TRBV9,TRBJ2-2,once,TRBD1,CASSPRGSGRTGELFF,TGTGCCAGCAGCCCCAGGGGGTCAGGCCGCACCGGGGAGCTGTTTTTT
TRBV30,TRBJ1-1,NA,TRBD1,CAWSVTGGNTEAFF,TGTGCCTGGAGTGTAACAGGGGGGAACACTGAAGCTTTCTTT
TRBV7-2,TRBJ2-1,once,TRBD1,CASSYTGGYPYNEQFF,TGTGCCAGCAGTTATACAGGGGGCTATCCCTACAATGAGCAGTTCTTC
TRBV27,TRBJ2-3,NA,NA,CASSFYSITDTQYF,TGTGCCAGCAGTTTCTACAGCATCACAGATACGCAGTATTTT
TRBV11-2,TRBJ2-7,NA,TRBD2,CASSLGAGGPYEQYF,TGTGCCAGCAGCTTAGGTGCGGGGGGCCCGTACGAGCAGTACTTC
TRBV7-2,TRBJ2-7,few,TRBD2,CASSPRSGRADEQYF,TGTGCCAGCAGCCCCCGGAGCGGGAGGGCCGACGAGCAGTACTTC
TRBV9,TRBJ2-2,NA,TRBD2,CASSDSGTLINTGELFF,TGTGCCAGCAGCGACAGCGGGACCCTTATTAACACCGGGGAGCTGTTTTTT